This TCR beta chain was recovered during a study of T-cell memory formation after mild COVID-19 (dated by TCRdb to the early 2020s). The study in broad terms: TCR sequence clusters from the two donors were largely donor specific. T-cell clones expanding and contracting after mild COVID-19 in two donors were tracked by longitudinal TCRalpha and TCRbeta repertoire sequencing. The cohort comprised two young, previously healthy adult volunteers, one female and one male.

PBMCs were isolated by Ficoll-Paque density gradient centrifugation. This clonotype was counted a few times. Its binding antigen is unknown. No qualities accompany the bases; no much larger clone lies one base away. Taken from the germline V gene (reference sequence), the CDR1 and CDR2 loops are DFQATT and SNEGSKA. Unmatched junction bases come to 15, with V trimmed by 5 bases and J by 9 bases. The CDR3 sequence holds 15 residues, the cysteine and phenylalanine included. CDR3 DNA is the only sequence kept; it has 45 bases, read in frame from the first base. Sequenced on an Illumina NovaSeq 6000. cDNA libraries for TCRalpha and TCRbeta were prepared by 5'RACE using constant-segment primers, with sample barcodes and unique molecular identifiers added. Trizol reagent was used to extract RNA from every sample. The libraries were amplified in two PCR steps, and the second step added a second sample barcode and Illumina TruSeq adapters. Sequencing of the libraries was done on an Illumina NovaSeq, producing 2 x 150 bp paired-end reads. As for the authors' bioinformatics: Reads were demultiplexed and collapsed into UMI-guided consensus sequences with migec v1.2.7. Using mixcr v2.1.11, UMI consensuses were aligned to TRA and TRB V and J templates and then assembled into clonotypes. A clonotype was counted as expanded or contracted only when both edgeR and NoisET called the clonotype significant, with the noise models trained on biological replicates. edgeR calls used a false discovery rate-adjusted p below 0.01 and a log2 fold-change threshold of 1. PCA with hierarchical clustering of max-normalized trajectories of the 1000 most abundant clonotypes was used as exploratory dynamics analysis. Separately sequenced CD4+ and CD8+ repertoires were used to assign a CD4 or CD8 phenotype to each responding clone. TCRdb ran its own pipeline on the public reads, namely fastp trimming at Q25 and MiXCR clone calling, and kept in-frame beta chains. Merged by CDR3 protein, the rows form single entries marked with the most common genes and DNA. The V and J calls and clone size come from TCRdb's table, not from the authors' own analysis. The sample table records around 500,000 distinct CDR3 sequences; roughly 18% of these occur just once. Of the sample, roughly an eighth falls within the top ten clones.

Results and caveats for the whole study, not just this receptor: Clones that contracted from day 15 to 85 showed balanced CD4/CD8 phenotypes, whereas a second wave of clones that expanded from day 15 to 37 leaned towards CD4+. SARS-CoV-2 specificity was not confirmed for the second-wave clones peaking on day 37. Some responding clones were found in pre-infection memory, which suggests that pre-existing cross-reactive memory T cells took part in the SARS-CoV-2 response. Contracting CD4+ clones turned up mainly in the CM and EM memory subsets, whereas EMRA was where CD8+ clones were enriched. Only a couple of mild cases were covered in the study, and larger cohorts including severe cases with pre-infection samples were considered necessary.

Recombination joined TRBV20-1 with TRBJ2-1; 8 bases in the junction line up with TRBD2. The sequencing input was PBMCs or a T cell subset sorted from them (not recorded which). The sequence came from an adult woman who had mild COVID-19 (a few samples of this study predate the infection). The sample titles of this study are shuffled in the database, so cell type and time point are left out; the donor was told from shared clones. Here the CDR3 is given as CSARPGGDLGGEQFF. The sequenced DNA: TGCAGTGCTCGCCCGGGGGGGGACCTCGGGGGTGAGCAGTTCTTC.